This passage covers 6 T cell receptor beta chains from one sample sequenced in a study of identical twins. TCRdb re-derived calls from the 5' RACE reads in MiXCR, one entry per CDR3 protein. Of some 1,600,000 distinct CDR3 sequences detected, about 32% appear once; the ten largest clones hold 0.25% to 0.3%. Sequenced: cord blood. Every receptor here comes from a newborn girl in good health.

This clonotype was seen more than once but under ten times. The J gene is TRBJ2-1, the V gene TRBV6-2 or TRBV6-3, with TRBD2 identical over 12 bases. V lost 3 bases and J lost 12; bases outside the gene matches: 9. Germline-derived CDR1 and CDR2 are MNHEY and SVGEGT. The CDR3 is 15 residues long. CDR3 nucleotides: TGTGCCAGCAGTTATTTTCTAGCGGGGGGGCCCTTGCAGTTCTTC. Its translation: CASSYFLAGGPLQFF.

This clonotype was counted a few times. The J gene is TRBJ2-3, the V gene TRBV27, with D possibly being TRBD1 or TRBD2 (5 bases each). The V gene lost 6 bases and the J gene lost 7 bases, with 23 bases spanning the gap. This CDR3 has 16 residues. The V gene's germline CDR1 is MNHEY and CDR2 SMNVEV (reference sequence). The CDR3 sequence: CASSPQVVGTAYTQYF. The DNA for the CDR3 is TGTGCCAGCAGCCCCCAAGTTGTAGGGACGGCTTATACGCAGTATTTT.

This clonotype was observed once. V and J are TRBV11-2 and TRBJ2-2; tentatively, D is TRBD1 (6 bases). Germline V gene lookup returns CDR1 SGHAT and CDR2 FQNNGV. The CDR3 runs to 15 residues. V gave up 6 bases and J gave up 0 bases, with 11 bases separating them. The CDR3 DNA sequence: TGTGCCAGCAGGAGAGGGGGTTCGAACACCGGGGAGCTGTTTTTT. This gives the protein CASRRGGSNTGELFF.

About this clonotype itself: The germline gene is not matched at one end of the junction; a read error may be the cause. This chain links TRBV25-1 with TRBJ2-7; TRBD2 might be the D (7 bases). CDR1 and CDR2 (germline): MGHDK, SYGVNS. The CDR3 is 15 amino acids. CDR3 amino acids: CASSGGGAKSYGQYF. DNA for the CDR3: TGTGCCAGCAGTGGTGGGGGGGCAAAGTCCTACGGGCAGTACTTC.

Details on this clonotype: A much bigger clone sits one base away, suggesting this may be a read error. As DNA, the CDR3 is TGCAGTGCTAGAGATGGGCTCCCACGCGAGCAGTACTTC. Translating gives CSARDGLPREQYF. The gene calls are TRBV20-1 and TRBJ2-4; D gene uncertain. The DNA end lines up better with TRBJ2-7; the J call may be wrong. CDR1 and CDR2 (germline): DFQATT, SNEGSKA (reference sequence). The CDR3 has 13 residues.

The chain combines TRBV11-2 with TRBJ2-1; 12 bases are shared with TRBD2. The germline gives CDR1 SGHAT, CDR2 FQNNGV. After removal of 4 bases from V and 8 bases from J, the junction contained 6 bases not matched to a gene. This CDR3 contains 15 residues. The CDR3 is CASSSGLAGFYEQFF. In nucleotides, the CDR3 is TGTGCCAGCAGCTCGGGACTAGCGGGTTTCTATGAGCAGTTCTTC.